This passage covers 30 T cell receptor beta chains from one sample sequenced in a study of PD-L1 blockade in urothelial cancer. The repertoire was sequenced with immunoSEQ multiplex PCR; TCRdb's copy has only in-frame clones and lacks some. The sample includes roughly 20,000 clones, about 90% of them seen just once. Sequences were derived from PBMCs, sampled around atezolizumab (anti-PD-L1) treatment. The origin of the receptors is a woman aged 55-70 years with urothelial cancer.

This clone turned up a few times. The rearrangement joins TRBV28 to TRBJ1-2; no clear D gene. The CDR3 totals 11 residues. Germline values: CDR1 MDHEN, CDR2 SYDVKM. The V gene lost 6 bases and the J gene lost 7 bases, with 9 bases spanning the gap. The CDR3 DNA reads TGTGCCAGCAGAACTCTTGGTGGCTACACCTTC. Protein sequence: CASRTLGGYTF.

The rearrangement uses TRBV6-6 and TRBJ2-7; D gene uncertain. The CDR3 spans 14 residues. Germline V CDR1 and CDR2: MNHNY, SVGAGI (reference sequence). V lost 2 bases to trimming and J lost 4 bases, with 12 bases between them. CDR3 region: CASSYGPDKYEQYF. As DNA, the CDR3 is TGTGCCAGCAGTTACGGGCCGGATAAATACGAGCAGTACTTC.

The chain couples TRBV5-6 to TRBJ1-1; D might be TRBD1 (6 bases). The CDR3 runs to 15 residues. The germline V gene encodes CDR1 SGHDT and CDR2 YYEEEE. V lost 3 bases and J 0 bases, leaving 12 bases between the germline ends. The CDR3 spells CASSSLTGLNTEAFF. CDR3 in DNA: TGTGCCAGCAGCTCCCTGACAGGCTTGAACACTGAAGCTTTCTTT.

V usage is TRBV28 and J usage is TRBJ2-2; 11 bases align to TRBD1. The trim removed 2 bases at V and 7 bases at J, leaving 3 bases unmatched. The CDR3 consists of 15 residues. Germline CDR1 MDHEN, CDR2 SYDVKM. The CDR3: CASSLGQGAIGELFF. The CDR3 DNA reads as TGTGCCAGCAGTTTAGGACAGGGGGCAATCGGGGAGCTGTTTTTT. Based on the CDR3 plus reference TRBV28 and TRBJ2-2, the full variable domain is DVKVTQSSRYLVKRTGEKVFLECVQDMDHENMFWYRQDPGLGLRLIYFSYDVKMKEKGDIPEGYSVSREKKERFSLILESASTNQTSMYLCASSLGQGAIGELFFGEGSRLTVL.

This clone was seen a single time. The V call is TRBV19, the J call TRBJ2-5, with D possibly TRBD2 on 7 matching bases. The CDR3 is 15 amino acids. The V and J ends lost 3 bases and 2 bases respectively, with 13 bases between them. Germline loops: CDR1 LNHDA, CDR2 SQIVND (reference sequence). The DNA of the CDR3 is TGTGCCAGTAGTATTGTGGGGGGGCCACAAGAGACCCAGTACTTC. This gives the protein CASSIVGGPQETQYF.

The chain employs TRBV27 and TRBJ2-1; no clear D gene. Germline V gene lookup returns CDR1 MNHEY and CDR2 SMNVEV (reference sequence). This CDR3 is 14 amino acids long. Deletions cut 6 bases from V and 0 bases from J, with 9 bases between. CDR3 bases: TGTGCCAGCAGAATAGCCAGCTCCTACAATGAGCAGTTCTTC. It encodes CASRIASSYNEQFF.

The CDR3 DNA reads TGTGCCAGCAGCGGAGGCTATGGCTACACCTTC. Translating gives CASSGGYGYTF. The chain couples TRBV14 to TRBJ1-2; D unresolved. There are 11 residues in the CDR3. CDR1 SGHDN and CDR2 FVKESK come from the germline V gene. With 5 bases removed from V and 4 bases from J, the gap between germline ends came to 5 bases.

This clone was counted once. The J gene is TRBJ2-7, the V gene TRBV18; 7 positions agree with TRBD1. Germline assignment: CDR1 KGHSH and CDR2 LQKENI. Losses at the gene ends were 3 bases for V and 0 bases for J; bases not matched to a gene: 2. The CDR3 length is 14 residues. The CDR3 protein is CASSPGQNSYEQYF. The CDR3 DNA reads as TGTGCCAGCTCACCGGGACAGAACTCCTACGAGCAGTACTTC.

V and J are TRBV5-1 and TRBJ1-3; 7 bases match TRBD1. Trimming took 7 bases from V and 0 from J; bases not matched to a gene: 10. CDR3 length: 16 residues. CDR1 and CDR2 from the germline V gene are SGHRS and YFSETQ. In nucleotides, the CDR3 is TGCGCCAGCGGTACAGGGGCCCGACCCTCTGGAAACACCATATATTTT. Protein: CASGTGARPSGNTIYF.

The chain joins TRBV7-7 to TRBJ2-5; TRBD2 matches at 11 bases. The V gene end was trimmed by 7 bases and the J gene end by 5 bases; junction bases not matched to a gene: 24. Germline loops: CDR1 SSHAT, CDR2 FNYEAQ (reference sequence). This CDR3 comprises 20 residues. Written as DNA, the CDR3 is TGTGCCAGCAAGGAAAGTCCGGGACTAGCGGAATATTCGAGCGGGGAGACCCAGTACTTC. Translating gives CASKESPGLAEYSSGETQYF.

Turning to this clone: One end of the junction does not line up with germline, which may come from a read error. The V gene is TRBV5-4, the J gene TRBJ1-2; 7 bases are shared with TRBD1. The CDR3 is 14 residues long. Germline V gives CDR1 SGHNT, CDR2 YYREEE (reference sequence). CDR3: CASSLGDRDYGYTF. The CDR3 DNA reads as TGTGCCAGCAGTTTGGGGGACAGAGACTATGGCTACACCTTC.

This chain joins TRBV6-5 and TRBJ2-7; D is perhaps TRBD2 (6 bases). Germline lookup yields CDR1 MNHEY and CDR2 SVGAGI. The length of the CDR3 is 13 residues. With 6 bases removed from V and 7 bases from J, the gap between germline ends came to 16 bases. The CDR3 region is CASSFAGRREQYF. The CDR3 nucleotides are TGTGCCAGCAGCTTTGCGGGGAGGCGTGAGCAGTACTTC.

This clone was observed a single time. V gene TRBV4-1 combines with J gene TRBJ2-7; 7 bases are a match to TRBD2. V lost 0 bases to trimming and J lost 2 bases; unmatched junction nucleotides: 7. CDR3 length equals 16 residues. Germline values: CDR1 MGHRA, CDR2 YSYEKL. The CDR3 nucleotides read TGCGCCAGCAGCCAAGATGAGGCGGGAGTGGCCTACGAGCAGTACTTC. Its protein is CASSQDEAGVAYEQYF.

This clone was counted a single time. The rearrangement uses TRBV27 and TRBJ2-5, with a tentative D call TRBD1 (6 bases). This CDR3 region has 14 residues. V lost 6 bases and J 2 bases, leaving 13 bases between the germline ends. The germline gives CDR1 MNHEY, CDR2 SMNVEV (reference sequence). Here the CDR3 DNA reads TGTGCCAGCAGCCCCCAGGGGTTACAAGAGACCCAGTACTTC. Its protein is CASSPQGLQETQYF.

The chain uses TRBV28 and TRBJ2-7, with 7 bases that match TRBD2. The CDR3 sequence is 16 residues long. Germline CDR1 and CDR2: MDHEN and SYDVKM. J was trimmed by 2 bases and V by 4 bases; bases with no gene match: 11. The CDR3 nucleotides are TGTGCCAGCAGTTCTCACCTTGGGGGGGGTCCCTACGAGCAGTACTTC. This gives the protein CASSSHLGGGPYEQYF.

This clone was recorded once. The gene calls are TRBV7-3 and TRBJ2-1, with 7 bases matching TRBD2. The CDR3 is made up of 15 amino acids. V was pared by 7 bases and J by 2 bases, with 8 bases of the junction left unmatched. Germline loops: CDR1 SGHTA, CDR2 FQGTGA. CDR3 bases: TGTGCCAGCACCCTCTCGGGAGGAACCTACAATGAGCAGTTCTTC. It translates to CASTLSGGTYNEQFF. Full variable domain (rest looked up from reference TRBV7-3 and TRBJ2-1): GAGVSQTPSNKVTEKGKYVELRCDPISGHTALYWYRQSLGQGPEFLIYFQGTGAADDSGLPNDRFFAVRPEGSVSTLKIQRTERGDSAVYLCASTLSGGTYNEQFFGPGTRLTVL.

V is TRBV6-1 and J is TRBJ2-1; a weak D match, TRBD2 (5 bases). V lost 3 bases to trimming and J lost 8 bases, with 17 bases between them. The CDR3 has 15 residues. The germline CDR1 and CDR2 sequences are MNHNS and SASEGT. Here the CDR3 reads CASSDQVEVIYEQFF. CDR3 coding DNA: TGTGCCAGCAGTGATCAAGTGGAGGTAATCTATGAGCAGTTCTTC.

About this clone itself: One end of the junction varies from germline; a read error may be responsible. The sample carries other DNA sequences with the same CDR3. The chain combines TRBV6-5 with TRBJ2-7; tentatively, D is TRBD1 (6 bases). CDR3 length equals 14 residues. Germline V CDR1 and CDR2: MNHEY, SVGAGI. This CDR3 reads CASSGTAGVHEQYF. The CDR3 DNA reads as TGTGCCAGCAGCGGGACGGCAGGGGTACACGAGCAATACTTC.

The rearrangement links TRBV4-3 to TRBJ1-2, with TRBD1 matching over 10 bases. Trimming cost V 3 bases and J 6 bases; bases outside gene matches: 4. The CDR3 totals 14 residues. Germline-derived CDR1 and CDR2 are LGHNA and YSLEER. CDR3 amino acids: CASSQGGQGHGYTF. The CDR3 nucleotides read TGCGCCAGCAGCCAGGGGGGACAGGGGCATGGCTACACCTTC.

CDR3 protein: CASRQGAYYGYTF. The CDR3 nucleotides are TGTGCCAGCAGACAGGGGGCATACTATGGCTACACCTTC. This chain links TRBV19 with TRBJ1-2; TRBD1 aligns across 10 bases. V gave up 9 bases and J gave up 3 bases; unmatched junction bases: 4. This CDR3 has 13 amino acids. Germline V gene sequence: CDR1 LNHDA, CDR2 SQIVND (reference sequence). Full variable domain (missing parts from reference TRBV19 and TRBJ1-2): DGGITQSPKYLFRKEGQNVTLSCEQNLNHDAMYWYRQDPGQGLRLIYYSQIVNDFQKGDIAEGYSVSREKKESFPLTVTSAQKNPTAFYLCASRQGAYYGYTFGSGTRLTVV.

V gene TRBV19 combines with J gene TRBJ2-7; 7 nucleotides line up with TRBD2. Germline V gene lookup returns CDR1 LNHDA and CDR2 SQIVND (reference sequence). V gave up 4 bases and J gave up 4 bases; unmatched junction bases: 1. This CDR3 is 12 amino acids long. CDR3 residues: CASSTGGYEQYF. The CDR3 DNA is TGTGCCAGTAGTACCGGGGGGTACGAGCAGTACTTC.

The V and J genes are TRBV4-1 and TRBJ2-1; TRBD2 is a possible D gene (5 bases). The CDR3 is 16 residues long. Per germline, CDR1 MGHRA and CDR2 YSYEKL. Trimming took 1 base from V and 7 from J, leaving 17 bases between them. The CDR3 protein is CASSQVPGILGNEQFF. CDR3 coding DNA: TGCGCCAGCAGCCAAGTACCGGGAATCCTAGGAAATGAGCAGTTCTTC.

CDR3 residues: CASSRDGTSGRVSYNEQFF. DNA of the CDR3: TGTGCCAGCTCACGAGACGGGACTAGCGGGAGGGTTTCCTACAATGAGCAGTTCTTC. The chain joins TRBV18 to TRBJ2-1; 16 nucleotides line up with TRBD2. Germline V gene sequence: CDR1 KGHSH, CDR2 LQKENI. This CDR3 is built from 19 residues. V was pared by 4 bases and J by 1 base, with 7 bases of the junction left unmatched.

The rearrangement joins TRBV9 to TRBJ1-1; TRBD1 matches 7 bases. From germline, CDR1 is SGDLS and CDR2 YYNGEE. The CDR3 is 13 amino acids. With V trimmed by 7 bases and J by 4 bases, 7 bases remained unmatched. In nucleotides, the CDR3 is TGTGCCAGCCGACAGGGCGAAGGCACTGAAGCTTTCTTT. Its protein is CASRQGEGTEAFF.

J is TRBJ1-1 and V is TRBV25-1, with D possibly TRBD1 on 5 matching bases. CDR3 length equals 12 residues. Trimming left V 6 bases short and J 1 base short, with 6 bases between. Germline-derived CDR1 and CDR2 are MGHDK and SYGVNS. The CDR3 coding sequence is TGTGCCAGCAGAACAGGGAACACTGAAGCTTTCTTT. It specifies CASRTGNTEAFF.

V gene TRBV2 combines with J gene TRBJ1-1; D is unresolved. From germline, CDR1 is SNHLY and CDR2 FYNNEI. V lost 6 bases and J lost 0, with 8 bases in between. The CDR3 totals 13 residues. In DNA form, the CDR3 reads TGTGCCAGCAGCGCTACCCTGAACACTGAAGCTTTCTTT. Translating it yields CASSATLNTEAFF.

The rearrangement links TRBV9 to TRBJ2-5; TRBD2 might be the D (6 bases). The CDR3 runs 14 residues. Germline CDR1 reads SGDLS; CDR2 reads YYNGEE. The V gene lost 4 bases and the J gene lost 2 bases, with 12 bases spanning the gap. CDR3 nucleotide sequence: TGTGCCAGCAGCACCATAGCGGTTCAAGAGACCCAGTACTTC. Its protein product is CASSTIAVQETQYF.

The chain uses TRBV5-4 and TRBJ2-7; 10 bases match TRBD2. CDR1 SGHNT and CDR2 YYREEE come from the germline V gene (reference sequence). After removal of 0 bases from V and 6 bases from J, the junction contained 6 bases not matched to a gene. CDR3 length: 15 amino acids. CDR3: CASSLAGVAGGEQYF. CDR3 nucleotide sequence: TGTGCCAGCAGCTTGGCCGGGGTAGCGGGAGGCGAGCAGTACTTC.

The chain couples TRBV6-5 to TRBJ2-2, with D possibly being TRBD2 (5 bases). Germline V gene lookup returns CDR1 MNHEY and CDR2 SVGAGI. This CDR3 comprises 14 residues. V lost 0 bases, J lost 5 bases, and 7 bases lay in between. The CDR3 DNA follows: TGTGCCAGCAGTTACTCAACGGGGACCGGGGAGCTGTTTTTT. It is translated as CASSYSTGTGELFF.

This rearrangement joins TRBV13 to TRBJ2-7; 9 bases align to TRBD2. The V and J ends lost 3 bases and 0 bases, in that order; junction bases with no gene match: 6. Germline CDR1 and CDR2: PRHDT and FYEKMQ (reference sequence). The CDR3 has 16 amino acids. CDR3 DNA sequence: TGTGCCAGCAGCTTCGGGCTAGCGGGGAGCTCCTACGAGCAGTACTTC. Translation gives CASSFGLAGSSYEQYF.